These 3 T cell receptor beta chains came from one sample sequenced in a study of Ad26.COV2.S vaccination and SARS-CoV-2 variants. Data came from immunoSEQ multiplex PCR; TCRdb stores just in-frame clones and leaves some out. The sample includes about 400,000 clones, approximately 91% of them seen just once. The treatment: roughly 19 received Ad26.COV2.S at low or high dose, single or two shots; about 5 received placebo; per-sample allocation not given. All samples were drawn on day 63, counting from the first vaccine or placebo injection. Sequenced here: peripheral blood, sampled in a trial of Ad26.COV2.S vaccine versus placebo. The receptors stem from a person between 18 and 65 years old who received the Ad26.COV2.S COVID-19 vaccine or a placebo.

CDR3 DNA sequence: TGTGCCTGGAGCCCCGTACGGATGGGGGAGCAGTACTTC. Protein: CAWSPVRMGEQYF. J is TRBJ2-7 and V is TRBV30; D is unclear. The V end lost 3 bases, the J end lost 7 bases, and 16 bases lay between the germline ends. The CDR3 is 13 residues long. Germline CDR1 GTSNPN, CDR2 SVGIG (reference sequence). Based on the CDR3 plus reference TRBV30 and TRBJ2-7, the full variable domain is SQTIHQWPATLVQPVGSPLSLECTVEGTSNPNLYWYRQAAGRGLQLLFYSVGIGQISSEVPQNLSASRPQDRQFILSSKKLLLSDSGFYLCAWSPVRMGEQYFGPGTRLTVT.

The CDR3 nucleotides are TGTGCCAGCAGTCAGACGAGCGGGAGAGTAGGCGAGCAGTACTTC. Translated, it gives CASSQTSGRVGEQYF. V and J are TRBV6-2 or TRBV6-3 and TRBJ2-7, with 8 positions matching TRBD2. This CDR3 comprises 15 residues. Germline CDR1 reads MNHEY; CDR2 reads SVGEGT. With 5 bases clipped from V and 6 bases from J, the junction kept 12 bases outside the gene matches.

The CDR3 region has the DNA TGCGCCAGCAGCCGAGGGTCCAGGGGACAAGAGACCCAGTACTTC. This sequence encodes CASSRGSRGQETQYF. V and J are TRBV4-1 and TRBJ2-5, with D maybe TRBD1 (6 bases). The CDR3 runs to 15 residues. Between the trimmed V and J ends, which lost 4 bases and 2 bases, there was a span of 14 bases. Germline CDR1 MGHRA, CDR2 YSYEKL.